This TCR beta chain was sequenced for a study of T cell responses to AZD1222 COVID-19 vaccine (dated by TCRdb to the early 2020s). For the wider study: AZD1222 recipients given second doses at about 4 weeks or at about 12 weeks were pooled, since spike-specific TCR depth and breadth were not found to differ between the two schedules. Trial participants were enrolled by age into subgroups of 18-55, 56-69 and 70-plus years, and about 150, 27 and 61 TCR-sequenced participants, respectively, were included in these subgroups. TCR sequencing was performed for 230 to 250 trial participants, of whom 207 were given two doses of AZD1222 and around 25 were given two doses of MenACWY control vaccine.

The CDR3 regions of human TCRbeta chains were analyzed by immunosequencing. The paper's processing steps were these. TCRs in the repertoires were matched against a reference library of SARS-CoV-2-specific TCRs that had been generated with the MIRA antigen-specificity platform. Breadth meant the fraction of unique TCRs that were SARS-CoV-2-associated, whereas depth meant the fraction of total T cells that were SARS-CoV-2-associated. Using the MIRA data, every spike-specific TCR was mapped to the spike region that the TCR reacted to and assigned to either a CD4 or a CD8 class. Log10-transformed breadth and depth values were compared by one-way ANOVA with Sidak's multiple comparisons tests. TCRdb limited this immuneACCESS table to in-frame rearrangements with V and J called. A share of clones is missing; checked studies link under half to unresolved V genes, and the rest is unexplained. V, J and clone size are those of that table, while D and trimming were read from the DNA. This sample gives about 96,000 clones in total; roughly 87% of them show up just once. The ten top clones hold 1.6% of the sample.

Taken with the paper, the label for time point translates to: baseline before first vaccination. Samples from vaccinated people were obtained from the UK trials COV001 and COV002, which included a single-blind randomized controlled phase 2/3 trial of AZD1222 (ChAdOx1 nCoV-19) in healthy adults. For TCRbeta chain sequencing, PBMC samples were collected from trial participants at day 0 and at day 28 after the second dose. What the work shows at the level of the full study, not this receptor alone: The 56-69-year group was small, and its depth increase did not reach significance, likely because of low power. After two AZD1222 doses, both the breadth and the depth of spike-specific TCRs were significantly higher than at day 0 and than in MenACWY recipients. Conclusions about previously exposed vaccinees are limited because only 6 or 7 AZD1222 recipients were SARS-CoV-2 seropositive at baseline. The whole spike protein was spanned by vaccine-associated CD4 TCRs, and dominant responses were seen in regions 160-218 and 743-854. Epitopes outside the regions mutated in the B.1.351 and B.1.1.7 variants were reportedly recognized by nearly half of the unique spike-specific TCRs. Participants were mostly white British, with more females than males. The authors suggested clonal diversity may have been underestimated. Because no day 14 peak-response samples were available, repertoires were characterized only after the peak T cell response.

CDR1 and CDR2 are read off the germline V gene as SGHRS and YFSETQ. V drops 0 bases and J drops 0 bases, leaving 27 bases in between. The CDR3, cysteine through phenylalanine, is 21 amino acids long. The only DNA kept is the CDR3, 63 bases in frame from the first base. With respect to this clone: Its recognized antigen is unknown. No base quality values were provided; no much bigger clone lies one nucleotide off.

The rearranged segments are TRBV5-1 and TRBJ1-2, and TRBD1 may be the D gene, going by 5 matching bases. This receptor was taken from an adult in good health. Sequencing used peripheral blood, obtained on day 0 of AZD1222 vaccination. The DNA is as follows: TGCGCCAGCAGCTTGGCCGGGGGAGGGAGAGGACTATTATTGTCTAACTATGGCTACACCTTC. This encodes CASSLAGGGRGLLLSNYGYTF.